These 17 T cell receptor beta chains came from one sample sequenced in a study of T-cell memory formation after mild COVID-19. TCRdb reprocessed the 5' RACE reads via MiXCR and lists one record per CDR3 protein. Among 250,000 to 350,000 distinct CDR3 sequences listed, roughly 21% were seen once. The sequenced sample consisted of PBMCs or a T cell subset sorted from them (not recorded which). Source of these receptors: a man younger than 35 who had mild COVID-19 (a few samples of this study predate the infection). Cell type and time point are not known.

The chain joins TRBV21-1 to TRBJ2-2; TRBD1 reflects the table's D call only, with no check against the DNA. TRBV21-1 is recorded as a pseudogene. The CDR3 runs to 14 residues. CDR3 nucleotide sequence: TGTGCCAGCAGCAACTCGACAGCTACCGGGGAGCTGTTTTTT. Encoded protein: CASSNSTATGELFF.

The chain uses TRBV2 and TRBJ2-3; 7 positions agree with TRBD2. There are 14 residues in the CDR3. CDR1 SNHLY and CDR2 FYNNEI come from the germline V gene. V dropped 6 bases and J dropped 0; count of bases not matched to a gene: 3. This chain's CDR3 is CASRGGSSTDTQYF. The CDR3 coding sequence is TGTGCCAGCAGGGGGGGGTCTAGCACAGATACGCAGTATTTT.

This clonotype was counted only a few times. The gene calls are TRBV28 and TRBJ1-5, with 9 bases fitting TRBD1. CDR1 and CDR2 (germline): MDHEN, SYDVKM. The CDR3 loop spans 14 amino acids. With V trimmed by 4 bases and J by 7 bases, 5 bases remained unmatched. The CDR3 sequence is CASSSGQGRQPQHF. CDR3 DNA sequence: TGTGCCAGCAGTTCCGGACAGGGGCGACAGCCCCAGCATTTT.

J is TRBJ2-2 and V is TRBV5-1, with 11 bases lining up with TRBD2. Trimming took 3 bases from V and 1 from J; bases not matched to a gene: 2. Germline V gene lookup returns CDR1 SGHRS and CDR2 YFSETQ. This CDR3 has 16 amino acids. CDR3 nucleotides: TGCGCCAGCAGCTCCGGACTAGCGGGGAACACCGGGGAGCTGTTTTTT. Translation: CASSSGLAGNTGELFF.

The V gene is TRBV5-1, the J gene TRBJ2-1; 8 positions match TRBD1. V lost 4 bases to trimming and J lost 8 bases; unmatched junction nucleotides: 14. CDR1 is SGHRS, CDR2 YFSETQ, per germline. This CDR3 is 16 amino acids long. The CDR3: CASSDARQGPSDEQFF. The CDR3, as DNA: TGCGCCAGCAGCGACGCCCGACAGGGGCCTTCGGATGAGCAGTTCTTC.

This sequence joins TRBV29-1 and TRBJ2-7; TRBD1 matches 10 bases. CDR1 is SQVTM and CDR2 is ANQGSEA in the germline V gene. The CDR3 extends over 14 amino acids. With V trimmed by 4 bases and J by 6 bases, 9 bases remained unmatched. CDR3 bases: TGCAGCGTTGGTTTGTCGGGACAGGGGTCCGAGCAGTACTTC. It specifies CSVGLSGQGSEQYF.

The chain is built from TRBV5-1 and TRBJ1-1; D unresolved. Germline V gene lookup returns CDR1 SGHRS and CDR2 YFSETQ. Deletions cut 0 bases from V and 6 bases from J, with 15 bases between. The length of the CDR3 is 15 residues. The CDR3 bases are TGCGCCAGCAGCTTGGCGGGGTTACAGTACCCTGAAGCTTTCTTT. Translating it yields CASSLAGLQYPEAFF.

Only a few counts were recorded for this clonotype. It may be a read error: a sequence one base away is much more abundant. V is TRBV7-2 and J is TRBJ2-6; no clear D gene. The germline gives CDR1 SGHTA, CDR2 FQGNSA. Trimming removed 6 bases from V and 0 bases from J, with 6 bases in between. This CDR3 is 14 amino acids long. CDR3 sequence (DNA): TGTGCCAGCAGGCAAAACTCTGGGGCCAACGTCCTGACTTTC. Translating it yields CASRQNSGANVLTF.

The rearrangement uses TRBV21-1 and TRBJ2-1; TRBD2 is taken as the D call from the table, unchecked against the DNA. TRBV21-1 is marked as a pseudogene. The CDR3 is 15 amino acids. The CDR3 sequence is CASSPGSGGWGEQFF. In DNA, the CDR3 is TGTGCCAGCAGCCCGGGTAGCGGGGGTTGGGGTGAGCAGTTCTTC.

This clonotype was seen more than once but under ten times. The chain joins TRBV4-1 to TRBJ1-1; D is possibly TRBD1 (5 bases). V was clipped by 0 bases and J by 8 bases, with 10 bases between them. The CDR3 sequence is 13 residues long. The V gene's germline CDR1 is MGHRA and CDR2 YSYEKL. CDR3 residues: CASSQDFGTEAFF. The DNA for the CDR3 is TGCGCCAGCAGCCAAGATTTTGGGACCGAAGCTTTCTTT.

The chain couples TRBV28 to TRBJ1-4; D remains ambiguous. Trimming took off 5 bases at V and 6 bases at J, with 10 bases between the two ends. The CDR3 consists of 13 residues. Germline loops: CDR1 MDHEN, CDR2 SYDVKM. The CDR3 DNA follows: TGTGCCAGCAGTCGGACGGACGATGAAAAACTGTTTTTT. Protein: CASSRTDDEKLFF.

This clonotype was seen only a few times. V is TRBV7-2 and J is TRBJ2-1, with 14 bases fitting TRBD2. The germline V gene has CDR1 SGHTA and CDR2 FQGNSA. The CDR3 length is 13 residues. V was clipped by 8 bases and J by 6 bases; unmatched bases: 0. CDR3 in amino acids: CASGTSGGNEQFF. CDR3 DNA sequence: TGTGCCAGCGGGACTAGCGGGGGCAATGAGCAGTTCTTC.

This clonotype has just a few counts. The CDR3 bases are TGCGCCAGCAGCTTGTTGGGCAGAACTTACAATGAGCAGTTCTTC. Translated, it gives CASSLLGRTYNEQFF. The rearrangement links TRBV5-1 to TRBJ2-1; D remains ambiguous. V was trimmed by 1 base and J by 4 bases, leaving 12 bases between them. The CDR3 runs to 15 residues. CDR1 and CDR2 (germline): SGHRS, YFSETQ.

This CDR3 reads CASSFFVATAKNIQYF. CDR3 bases: TGTGCCAGCAGCTTCTTCGTGGCGACAGCCAAAAACATTCAGTACTTC. V is TRBV7-2 and J is TRBJ2-4; D not resolved. The CDR3 contains 16 residues. Germline V gives CDR1 SGHTA, CDR2 FQGNSA. With 3 bases removed from V and 0 bases from J, the gap between germline ends came to 12 bases.

The rearrangement links TRBV7-8 to TRBJ2-2, with D unresolved. Germline V gives CDR1 SGHVS, CDR2 FQNEAQ. The ends were cut back, 2 bases at V and 4 bases at J, with 11 bases in the middle. This CDR3 is 15 amino acids long. The CDR3: CASSLMRISTGELFF. In DNA, the CDR3 is TGTGCCAGCAGCTTAATGAGAATTTCCACCGGGGAGCTGTTTTTT.

This chain links TRBV4-1 with TRBJ1-1; no clear D gene. The CDR3 consists of 14 residues. The germline gives CDR1 MGHRA, CDR2 YSYEKL. Trimming shortened V by 4 bases and J by 7 bases, and 16 bases separated the two germline ends. CDR3 DNA: TGCGCCAGCAGCCGATCGGGGTTTGCAGGTGAAGCTTTCTTT. It is translated as CASSRSGFAGEAFF.

The chain joins TRBV7-6 to TRBJ2-7; TRBD2 might be the D (6 bases). The CDR3 extends over 14 amino acids. Trimming left V 5 bases short and J 7 bases short, with 18 bases between. CDR1 and CDR2 (germline): SGHVS, FNYEAQ. The CDR3 loop is CASSPDTGVWEQYF. The CDR3, as DNA: TGTGCCAGCAGCCCGGACACGGGAGTGTGGGAGCAGTACTTC. Using reference TRBV7-6 and TRBJ2-7 for the parts outside the CDR3, the full variable domain is GAGVSQSPRYKVTKRGQDVALRCDPISGHVSLYWYRQALGQGPEFLTYFNYEAQQDKSGLPNDRFSAERPEGSISTLTIQRTEQRDSAMYRCASSPDTGVWEQYFGPGTRLTVT.